This entry describes one TCR beta chain. TCRdb re-called the 10x single-cell sequencing reads and gives one entry per CDR3 protein, without DNA. Recorded for this sample: approximately 800 distinct CDR3 sequences. The data were obtained in a study of CD8 T cells in cerebrospinal fluid in Alzheimer's disease. Germline lookup yields CDR1 SQVTM and CDR2 ANQGSEA. This CDR3 region has 11 residues. The source of this sequence is a human donor with Parkinson's disease. The material sequenced was cerebrospinal fluid. The rearrangement joins TRBV29-1 to TRBJ2-1; TCRdb outputs TRBD1, but without DNA this stays unchecked. Here the CDR3 reads CSVGPGPEQFF.